Sequencing of this TCR beta chain was carried out in a study of T-cell reconstitution after alpha-beta-depleted transplantation in children. A library of TCRbeta sequences, prepared with unique molecular identifiers, was generated. TCRdb ran MiXCR on the PCR reads and lists one entry per CDR3 protein. The sample contains about 980,000 distinct CDR3 sequences, about 29% of which appear only once. Study results and caveats: Recipient T cells and thymic progenitors that survived were the source of the high TCRbeta diversity seen at day 60 in some patients. T-cell counts and diversity at one year post-transplant came mainly from newly produced T cells. Reportedly, alpha-beta T cells present about two months post-transplant originated from several hundred expanded clones of graft origin.

Concerning this clonotype itself: Its antigen is not known.

V gave up 6 bases and J gave up 7 bases, with 28 bases separating them. Germline V gene sequence: CDR1 MNHNS, CDR2 SASEGT. The CDR3 runs 17 residues. This specimen was PBMCs, mostly from graft donor cells, taken 360 days after TCRalphabeta/CD19-depleted stem cell transplant. V usage is TRBV6-1 and J usage is TRBJ2-7; the D gene could be TRBD1 or TRBD2 (5 bases each). This TCR derives from a boy less than two years old who had a stem cell transplant for SCID, so the T cells may come from the graft donor. This chain's CDR3 is CASSDTPGLSYSVEQYF. CDR3 nucleotides: TGTGCCAGCAGCGATACCCCGGGGCTATCATACTCGGTAGAGCAGTACTTC.